In this sample, the clone carrying this TCR beta chain turned up many times. The antigen remains unidentified. V lost 5 bases and J 8 bases, leaving 10 bases between the germline ends. The V gene's germline CDR1 is MNHNS and CDR2 SASEGT. The CDR3 contains 12 residues. Duration under 3 months, a NOSPECS grade of at least 4, and a Clinical Activity Score of at least 3 characterized the ophthalmopathy patients. This sample holds PBMCs from roughly 10 ml fresh peripheral blood. TCR beta CDR3 regions were amplified from RNA transcripts. Researchers ran a first-round RT-PCR on the TCR CDR3 using the HTBI primer set. TCRdb processed the multiplex PCR reads anew with MiXCR; each CDR3 protein has one entry. In the table there are hundreds of thousands of distinct CDR3 sequences, 22% of which are singletons. These data belong to a study of T cells in Graves' hyperthyroidism and ophthalmopathy. Findings and limits, study-wide: Blood also showed most of the thyroid clonotypes that were expanded above 0.001.

Sequenced input: blood. The chain has TRBV6-1 and TRBJ2-1, with D maybe TRBD2 (5 bases). The clonotype originates from a woman aged 70-85 years with Graves' ophthalmopathy. The CDR3 nucleotides are TGTGCCAGCAGTCCCACTAGGCATGAGCAGTTCTTC. The encoded protein is CASSPTRHEQFF.